This T cell receptor (beta chain) is from a study of PD-L1 blockade in urothelial cancer. Study overall: Patients, treated from about 2014 onward, received atezolizumab 1,200 mg intravenously every 3 weeks. T cells numbered a median of about 140,000 in the blood samples.

Into every PCR, synthetic TCR analog templates were spiked. Assay: immunoSEQ multiplex PCR; the TCRdb copy retains only in-frame clones and omits some. The sample holds around 66,000 clones, roughly 90% seen once. Germline V gene data show CDR1 as SGHNT and CDR2 as YENEEA. V was pared by 2 bases and J by 4 bases, with 12 bases between. The CDR3 runs to 14 residues. Sample time point: peripheral blood 6 weeks after treatment start. The J gene is TRBJ2-7, the V gene TRBV11-3; perhaps TRBD1 as D (6 bases). The source of this sequence is a man aged 55 to 69 with urothelial cancer. Sequenced material: PBMCs, taken around atezolizumab (anti-PD-L1) treatment. The CDR3 bases are TGTGCCAGCAGCTTACAGGGGACACAGTACGAGCAGTACTTC. Amino acids: CASSLQGTQYEQYF.